Listed here are 6 T cell receptor beta chains from one sample, sequenced in a study of blood T cell repertoires in COVID-19. Some clones are missing from TCRdb's copy, which holds only in-frame ones; the method was immunoSEQ multiplex PCR. The profile shows around 170,000 clones, roughly nine tenths of them singletons. Sequences were obtained from peripheral blood. Receptors were obtained from a woman in her 70s with acute or convalescent COVID-19.

The chain recombines TRBV19 with TRBJ2-7; D may be TRBD2 (6 bases). V was clipped by 5 bases and J by 6 bases, with 14 bases between them. The length of the CDR3 is 13 residues. CDR1 is LNHDA and CDR2 is SQIVND in the germline V gene (reference sequence). The CDR3 is CASSPAGRREQYF. The CDR3 bases are TGTGCCAGTAGTCCGGCGGGGCGGCGCGAGCAGTACTTC.

The rearrangement joins TRBV3-1 (or the pseudogene TRBV3-2) to TRBJ1-6; 7 bases are a match to TRBD1. CDR3 size: 13 residues. V gave up 4 bases and J gave up 8 bases; unmatched junction bases: 2. The germline gives CDR1 LGHDT, CDR2 YNNKEL (reference sequence). The CDR3 loop is CASSPRGDSPLHF. The CDR3 region has the DNA TGTGCCAGCAGCCCCAGGGGGGATTCACCCCTCCACTTT.

The rearrangement joins TRBV9 to TRBJ2-1, with 12 positions matching TRBD2. The J segment lost 7 bases and the V segment lost 3 bases, leaving 8 bases of the junction unmatched. Germline V CDR1 and CDR2: SGDLS, YYNGEE. The CDR3 length is 16 residues. The DNA for the CDR3 is TGTGCCAGCAGCGACAGGACTAGCGGGACGAATAATGAGCAGTTCTTC. Translating gives CASSDRTSGTNNEQFF. Based on the CDR3 plus reference TRBV9 and TRBJ2-1, the full variable domain is DSGVTQTPKHLITATGQRVTLRCSPRSGDLSVYWYQQSLDQGLQFLIQYYNGEERAKGNILERFSAQQFPDLHSELNLSSLELGDSALYFCASSDRTSGTNNEQFFGPGTRLTVL.

The V gene is TRBV5-8, the J gene TRBJ1-6; D uncertain. This CDR3 comprises 15 residues. Germline lookup yields CDR1 SGHTS and CDR2 YDEGEE. Trimming removed 2 bases at V and 0 bases at J, with 6 bases between. The CDR3 protein is CASSFPSSYNSPLHF. For the CDR3, the DNA is TGTGCCAGCAGCTTTCCTAGCTCCTATAATTCACCCCTCCACTTT.

The chain links TRBV5-1 to TRBJ2-7; 7 bases agree with TRBD1. The germline CDR1 and CDR2 sequences are SGHRS and YFSETQ. The CDR3 is made up of 14 amino acids. Germline trimming cut 4 bases from V and 2 bases from J; bases unmatched to any gene: 6. The CDR3: CASSPGQAPYEQYF. CDR3 nucleotide sequence: TGCGCCAGCAGCCCAGGACAGGCGCCCTACGAGCAGTACTTC. The variable domain in full, with the rest retrieved from reference TRBV5-1 and TRBJ2-7, is KAGVTQTPRYLIKTRGQQVTLSCSPISGHRSVSWYQQTPGQGLQFLFEYFSETQRNKGNFPGRFSGRQFSNSRSEMNVSTLELGDSALYLCASSPGQAPYEQYFGPGTRLTVT.

The chain employs TRBV4-2 and TRBJ2-1; D might be TRBD1 (5 bases). This CDR3 has 14 amino acids. The V and J ends lost 3 bases and 5 bases respectively, with 11 bases between them. Germline CDR1 is LGHNA and CDR2 is YNFKEQ. The CDR3 nucleotides are TGTGCCAGCAGCCAGTCGGACACGGACAATGAGCAGTTCTTC. It yields the protein CASSQSDTDNEQFF.